A selection of T cell receptor beta chains follows, all from one sample in a study of monozygotic twins with inflammatory bowel disease. TCRdb reprocessed the 5' RACE reads, with one entry per CDR3 protein and no DNA. Its clone listing holds about 150,000 distinct CDR3 sequences. Material: blood. These receptors all come from a human donor with ulcerative colitis or Crohn's disease, or a healthy co-twin of an affected twin (not recorded which). CDR3s include the opening cysteine and the closing phenylalanine or tryptophan. Each record gives: J gene, V gene, CDR3 length, CDR3 protein.

j_call: TRBJ1-4
v_call: TRBV14
cdr3_length: 15
cdr3_aa: CASSQAGAPKGKLFF

j_call: TRBJ2-7
v_call: TRBV29-1
cdr3_length: 13
cdr3_aa: CSVGRAGPYEQYF

j_call: TRBJ2-6
v_call: TRBV6-5
cdr3_length: 16
cdr3_aa: CASSYGFRAGANVLTF

j_call: TRBJ1-1
v_call: TRBV2
cdr3_length: 16
cdr3_aa: CASRQRGANPSTEAFF

j_call: TRBJ2-1
v_call: TRBV20-1
cdr3_length: 14
cdr3_aa: CSATTGSSYNEQFF

j_call: TRBJ2-7
v_call: TRBV6-1
cdr3_length: 13
cdr3_aa: CASSRQGSYEQYF

j_call: TRBJ2-1
v_call: TRBV5-1
cdr3_length: 15
cdr3_aa: CASNPQGGYYNEQFF

j_call: TRBJ2-3
v_call: TRBV15
cdr3_length: 14
cdr3_aa: CATSRDRGTDTQYF

j_call: TRBJ1-1
v_call: TRBV14
cdr3_length: 17
cdr3_aa: CASSQGKQGSMNTEAFF

j_call: TRBJ1-2
v_call: TRBV29-1
cdr3_length: 12
cdr3_aa: CSVVDRGPGYTF

j_call: TRBJ2-1
v_call: TRBV2
cdr3_length: 14
cdr3_aa: CASSEQRLSNEQFF

j_call: TRBJ2-7
v_call: TRBV7-2
cdr3_length: 16
cdr3_aa: CASSLAWGRVTYEQYF

j_call: TRBJ2-1
v_call: TRBV15
cdr3_length: 15
cdr3_aa: CATSRDQGERNEQFF

j_call: TRBJ2-2
v_call: TRBV11-2
cdr3_length: 12
cdr3_aa: CALRRDTGELFF

j_call: TRBJ2-2
v_call: TRBV7-2
cdr3_length: 13
cdr3_aa: CASSQNRGGELFF

j_call: TRBJ2-7
v_call: TRBV20-1
cdr3_length: 13
cdr3_aa: CSARGGRGYEQYF

j_call: TRBJ2-7
v_call: TRBV5-1
cdr3_length: 15
cdr3_aa: CASSLVGQGTDEQYF

j_call: TRBJ2-3
v_call: TRBV28
cdr3_length: 15
cdr3_aa: CASSGDRGRTDTQYF

j_call: TRBJ2-2
v_call: TRBV7-9
cdr3_length: 15
cdr3_aa: CASSLGRADTGELFF

j_call: TRBJ1-1
v_call: TRBV19
cdr3_length: 14
cdr3_aa: CASSPSSEGTEAFF